This entry describes one TCR beta chain. CDR1 and CDR2 from the germline V gene are KGHSY and FQNENV. The CDR3 totals 14 residues. V was pared by 6 bases and J by 2 bases, with 4 bases of the junction left unmatched. This sample stems from a study of blood T cell repertoires in COVID-19. Study information: Sites across the United States, Italy and Spain contributed samples from acute and convalescent COVID-19.

The table came from immunoSEQ multiplex PCR; TCRdb's copy has only in-frame clones and leaves some out. The sample carries about 350,000 clones, less than 90% recorded once. The chain links TRBV16 to TRBJ1-5; TRBD1 matches at 7 bases. This clonotype was obtained from a woman aged 25 to 39 who had recovered from COVID-19. Sequences were obtained from PBMCs or T cells enriched from blood (not recorded which). The CDR3 spells CASSWDRGNQPQHF. The CDR3 DNA is TGTGCCAGCAGTTGGGACAGAGGCAATCAGCCCCAGCATTTT.